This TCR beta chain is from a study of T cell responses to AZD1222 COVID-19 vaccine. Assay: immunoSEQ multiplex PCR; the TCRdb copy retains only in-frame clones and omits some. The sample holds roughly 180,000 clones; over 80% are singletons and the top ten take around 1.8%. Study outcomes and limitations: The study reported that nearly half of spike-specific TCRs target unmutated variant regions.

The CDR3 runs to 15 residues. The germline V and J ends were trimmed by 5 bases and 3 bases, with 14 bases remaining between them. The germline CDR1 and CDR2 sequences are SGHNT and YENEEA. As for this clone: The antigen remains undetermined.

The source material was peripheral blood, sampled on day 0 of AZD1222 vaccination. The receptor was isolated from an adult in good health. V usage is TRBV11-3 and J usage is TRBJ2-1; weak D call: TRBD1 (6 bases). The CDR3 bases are TGTGCCAGCAGCCGGGACACCCTCTACTACAATGAGCAGTTCTTC. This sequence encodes CASSRDTLYYNEQFF.